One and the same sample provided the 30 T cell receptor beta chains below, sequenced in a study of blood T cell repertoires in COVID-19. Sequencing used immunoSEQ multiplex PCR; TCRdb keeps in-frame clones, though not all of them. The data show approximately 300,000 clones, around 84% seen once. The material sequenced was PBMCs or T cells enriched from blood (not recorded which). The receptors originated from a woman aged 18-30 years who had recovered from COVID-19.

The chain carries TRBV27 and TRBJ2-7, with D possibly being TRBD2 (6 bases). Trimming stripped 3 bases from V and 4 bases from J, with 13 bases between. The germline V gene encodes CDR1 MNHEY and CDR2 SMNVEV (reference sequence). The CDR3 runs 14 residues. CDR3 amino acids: CASSFTGRSYEQYF. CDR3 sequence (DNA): TGTGCCAGCAGTTTCACGGGGAGGTCTTACGAGCAGTACTTC.

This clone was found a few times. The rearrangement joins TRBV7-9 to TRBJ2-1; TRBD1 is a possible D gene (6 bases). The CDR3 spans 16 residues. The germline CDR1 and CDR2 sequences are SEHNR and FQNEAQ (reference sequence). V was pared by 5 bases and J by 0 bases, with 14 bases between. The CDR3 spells CASSPRTVSSYNEQFF. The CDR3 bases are TGTGCCAGCAGCCCCCGGACAGTGAGCTCCTACAATGAGCAGTTCTTC.

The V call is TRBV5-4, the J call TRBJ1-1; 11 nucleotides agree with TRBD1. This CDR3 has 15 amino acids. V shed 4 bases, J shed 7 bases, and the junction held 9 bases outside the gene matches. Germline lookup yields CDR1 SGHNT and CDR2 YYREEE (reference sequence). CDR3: CASSTSWTGGGEAFF. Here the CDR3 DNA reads TGTGCCAGCAGCACAAGCTGGACAGGGGGCGGTGAAGCTTTCTTT.

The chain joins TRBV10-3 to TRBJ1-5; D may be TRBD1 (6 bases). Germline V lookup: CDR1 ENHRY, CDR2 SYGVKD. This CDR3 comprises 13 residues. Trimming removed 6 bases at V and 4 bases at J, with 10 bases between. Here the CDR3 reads CAIRQGLNQPQHF. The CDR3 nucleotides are TGTGCCATCAGACAGGGTCTAAATCAGCCCCAGCATTTT.

CDR3 DNA: TGTGCCAGCAGCGAAGACAGGGGTTCACCCCTCCACTTT. It encodes CASSEDRGSPLHF. The chain joins TRBV7-3 to TRBJ1-6; 8 bases line up with TRBD1. This CDR3 spans 13 amino acids. Germline V gene sequence: CDR1 SGHTA, CDR2 FQGTGA. V shed 5 bases and J 9 bases; nucleotides not matched to a gene: 3. Based on the CDR3 plus reference TRBV7-3 and TRBJ1-6, the full variable domain is GAGVSQTPSNKVTEKGKYVELRCDPISGHTALYWYRQSLGQGPEFLIYFQGTGAADDSGLPNDRFFAVRPEGSVSTLKIQRTERGDSAVYLCASSEDRGSPLHFGNGTRLTVT.

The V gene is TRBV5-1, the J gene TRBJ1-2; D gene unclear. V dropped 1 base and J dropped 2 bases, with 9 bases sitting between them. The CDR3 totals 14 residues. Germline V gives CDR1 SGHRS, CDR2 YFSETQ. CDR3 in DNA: TGCGCCAGCAGCTTGAAAGCGGGGAACTATGGCTACACCTTC. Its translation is CASSLKAGNYGYTF.

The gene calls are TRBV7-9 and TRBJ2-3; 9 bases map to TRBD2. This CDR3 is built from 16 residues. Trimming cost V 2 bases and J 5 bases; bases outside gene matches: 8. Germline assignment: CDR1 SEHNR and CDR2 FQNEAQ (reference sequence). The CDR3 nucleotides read TGTGCCAGCAGCTTAAATTTAGCGGGGGTAGGAGATACGCAGTATTTT. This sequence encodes CASSLNLAGVGDTQYF.

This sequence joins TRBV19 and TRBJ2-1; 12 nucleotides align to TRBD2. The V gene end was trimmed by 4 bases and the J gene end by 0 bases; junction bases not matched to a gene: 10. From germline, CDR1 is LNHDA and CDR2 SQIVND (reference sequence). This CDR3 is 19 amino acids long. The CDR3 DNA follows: TGTGCCAGTAGTAGAACGACTAGCGGGGGCCTAAGCTCCTACAATGAGCAGTTCTTC. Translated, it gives CASSRTTSGGLSSYNEQFF.

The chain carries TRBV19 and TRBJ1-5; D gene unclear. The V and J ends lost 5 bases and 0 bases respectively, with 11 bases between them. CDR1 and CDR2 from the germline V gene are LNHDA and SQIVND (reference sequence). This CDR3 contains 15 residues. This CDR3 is CASSHDLYSNQPQHF. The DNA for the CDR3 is TGTGCCAGTAGTCACGACTTATATAGCAATCAGCCCCAGCATTTT. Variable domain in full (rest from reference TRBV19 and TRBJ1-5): DGGITQSPKYLFRKEGQNVTLSCEQNLNHDAMYWYRQDPGQGLRLIYYSQIVNDFQKGDIAEGYSVSREKKESFPLTVTSAQKNPTAFYLCASSHDLYSNQPQHFGDGTRLSIL.

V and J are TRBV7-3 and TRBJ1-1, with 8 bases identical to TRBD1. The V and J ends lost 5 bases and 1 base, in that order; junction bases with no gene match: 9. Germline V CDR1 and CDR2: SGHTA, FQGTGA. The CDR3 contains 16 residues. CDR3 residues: CASSRRRTGQNTEAFF. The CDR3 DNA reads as TGTGCCAGCAGCCGCCGACGGACAGGGCAGAACACTGAAGCTTTCTTT. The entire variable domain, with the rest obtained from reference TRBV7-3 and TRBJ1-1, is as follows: GAGVSQTPSNKVTEKGKYVELRCDPISGHTALYWYRQSLGQGPEFLIYFQGTGAADDSGLPNDRFFAVRPEGSVSTLKIQRTERGDSAVYLCASSRRRTGQNTEAFFGQGTRLTVV.

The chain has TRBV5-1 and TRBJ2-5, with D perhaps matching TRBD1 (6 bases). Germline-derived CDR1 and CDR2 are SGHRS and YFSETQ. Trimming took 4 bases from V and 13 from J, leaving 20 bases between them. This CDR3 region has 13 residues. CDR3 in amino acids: CASSEPGTSRRYF. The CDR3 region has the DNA TGCGCCAGCAGCGAACCCGGGACATCACGTCGGTACTTC.

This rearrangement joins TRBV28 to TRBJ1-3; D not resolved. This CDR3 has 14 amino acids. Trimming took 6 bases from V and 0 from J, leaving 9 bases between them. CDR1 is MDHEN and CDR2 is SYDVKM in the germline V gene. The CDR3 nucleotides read TGTGCCAGCAGGATACACAGCTCTGGAAACACCATATATTTT. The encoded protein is CASRIHSSGNTIYF.

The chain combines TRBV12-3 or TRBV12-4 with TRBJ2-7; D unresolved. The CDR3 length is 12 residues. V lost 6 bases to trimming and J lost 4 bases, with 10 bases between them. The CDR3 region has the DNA TGTGCCAGCAGGAAAGACGGGTACGAGCAGTACTTC. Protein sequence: CASRKDGYEQYF.

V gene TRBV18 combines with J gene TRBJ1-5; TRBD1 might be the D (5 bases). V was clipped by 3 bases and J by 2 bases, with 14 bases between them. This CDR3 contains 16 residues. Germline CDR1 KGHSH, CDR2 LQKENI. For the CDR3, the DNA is TGTGCCAGCTCACCCGTGAACCAGGGTGGCAATCAGCCCCAGCATTTT. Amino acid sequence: CASSPVNQGGNQPQHF.

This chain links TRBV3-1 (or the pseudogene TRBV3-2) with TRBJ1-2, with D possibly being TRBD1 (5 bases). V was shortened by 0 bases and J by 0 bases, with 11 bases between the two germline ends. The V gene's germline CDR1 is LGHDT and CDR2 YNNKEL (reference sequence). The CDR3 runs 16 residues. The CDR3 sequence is CASSQDRGTTNYGYTF. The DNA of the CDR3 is TGTGCCAGCAGCCAAGATCGGGGGACGACTAACTATGGCTACACCTTC.

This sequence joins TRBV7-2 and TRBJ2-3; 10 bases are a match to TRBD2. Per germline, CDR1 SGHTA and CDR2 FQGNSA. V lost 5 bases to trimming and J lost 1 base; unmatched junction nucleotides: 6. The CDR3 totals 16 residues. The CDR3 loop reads CASSQAGGVRTDTQYF. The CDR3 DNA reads TGTGCCAGCAGCCAAGCGGGGGGGGTCCGCACAGATACGCAGTATTTT.

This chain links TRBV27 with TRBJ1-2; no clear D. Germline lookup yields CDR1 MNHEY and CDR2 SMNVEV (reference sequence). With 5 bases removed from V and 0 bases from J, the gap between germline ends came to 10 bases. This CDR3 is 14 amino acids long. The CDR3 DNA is TGTGCCAGCAGTCCGGGCGGGCCTAACTATGGCTACACCTTC. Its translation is CASSPGGPNYGYTF.

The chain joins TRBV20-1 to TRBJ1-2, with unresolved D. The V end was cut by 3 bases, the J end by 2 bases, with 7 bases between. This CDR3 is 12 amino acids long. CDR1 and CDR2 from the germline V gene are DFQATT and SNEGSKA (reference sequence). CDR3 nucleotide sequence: TGCAGTGCTAGTTCCGAGAACTATGGCTACACCTTC. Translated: CSASSENYGYTF.

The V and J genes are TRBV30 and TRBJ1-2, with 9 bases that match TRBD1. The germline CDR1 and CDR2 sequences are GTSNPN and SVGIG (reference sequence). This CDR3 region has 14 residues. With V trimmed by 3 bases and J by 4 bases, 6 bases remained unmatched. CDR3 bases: TGTGCCTGGAGGGGGACAGGGTCGGGCTATGGCTACACCTTC. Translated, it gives CAWRGTGSGYGYTF.

The CDR3 coding sequence is TGTGCCAGCAGGGGGGGACAGGGGGCTAGGGAGACCCAGTACTTC. This gives the protein CASRGGQGARETQYF. This rearrangement joins TRBV28 to TRBJ2-5; 12 bases are a match to TRBD1. Germline CDR1 and CDR2: MDHEN and SYDVKM. Trimming took 6 bases from V and 5 from J; bases not matched to a gene: 7. The CDR3 loop spans 15 amino acids.

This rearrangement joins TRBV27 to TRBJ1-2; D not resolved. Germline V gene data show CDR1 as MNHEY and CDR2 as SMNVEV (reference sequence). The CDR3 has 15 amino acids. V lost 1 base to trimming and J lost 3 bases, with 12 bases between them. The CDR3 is CASSLWAGNDYGYTF. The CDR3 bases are TGTGCCAGCAGTTTATGGGCAGGAAATGACTATGGCTACACCTTC.

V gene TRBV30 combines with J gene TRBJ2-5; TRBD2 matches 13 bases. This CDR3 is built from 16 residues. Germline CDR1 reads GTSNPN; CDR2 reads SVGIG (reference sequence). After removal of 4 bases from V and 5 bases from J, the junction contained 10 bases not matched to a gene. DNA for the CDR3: TGTGCCTGGAATCGTGGGACTAGCGGGGTCCGTGAGACCCAGTACTTC. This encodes CAWNRGTSGVRETQYF.

CDR3 sequence: CASSRGFGQGFNEQYF. CDR3 coding DNA: TGTGCCAGCAGTCGTGGGTTTGGACAGGGTTTCAACGAGCAGTACTTC. The chain couples TRBV27 to TRBJ2-7; 8 bases are shared with TRBD1. Germline V gene sequence: CDR1 MNHEY, CDR2 SMNVEV (reference sequence). After removal of 5 bases from V and 5 bases from J, the junction contained 14 bases not matched to a gene. The CDR3 runs 16 residues.

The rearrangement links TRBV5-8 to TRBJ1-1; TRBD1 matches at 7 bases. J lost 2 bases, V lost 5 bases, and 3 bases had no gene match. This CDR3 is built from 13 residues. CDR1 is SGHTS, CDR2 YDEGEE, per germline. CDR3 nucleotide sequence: TGTGCCAGCAGGGGGACAGCTAACACTGAAGCTTTCTTT. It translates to CASRGTANTEAFF.

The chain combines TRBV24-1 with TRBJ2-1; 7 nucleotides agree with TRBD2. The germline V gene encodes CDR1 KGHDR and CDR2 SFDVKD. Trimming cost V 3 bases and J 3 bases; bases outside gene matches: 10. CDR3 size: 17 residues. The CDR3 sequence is CATSDTPRGSHYNEQFF. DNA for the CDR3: TGTGCCACCAGTGATACCCCCCGCGGGAGCCACTACAATGAGCAGTTCTTC.

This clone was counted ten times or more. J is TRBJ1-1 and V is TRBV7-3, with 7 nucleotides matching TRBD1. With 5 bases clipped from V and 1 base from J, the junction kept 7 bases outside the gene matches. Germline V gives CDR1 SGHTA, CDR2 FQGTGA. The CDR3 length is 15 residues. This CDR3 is CASSQGGASNTEAFF. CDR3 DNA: TGTGCCAGCAGCCAAGGGGGCGCCTCGAACACTGAAGCTTTCTTT.

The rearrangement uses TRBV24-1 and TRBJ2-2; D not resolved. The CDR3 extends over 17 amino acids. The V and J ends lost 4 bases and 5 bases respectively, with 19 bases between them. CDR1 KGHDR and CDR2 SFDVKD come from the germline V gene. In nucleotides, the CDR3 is TGTGCCACCAGTGACCGTTTCCCCAGTCACCTTACCGGGGAGCTGTTTTTT. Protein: CATSDRFPSHLTGELFF.

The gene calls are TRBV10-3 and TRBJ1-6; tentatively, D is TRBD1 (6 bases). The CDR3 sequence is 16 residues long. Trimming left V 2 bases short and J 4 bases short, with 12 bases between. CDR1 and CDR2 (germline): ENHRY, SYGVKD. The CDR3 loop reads CAISEGGGTYNSPLHF. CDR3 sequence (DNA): TGTGCCATCAGTGAGGGGGGCGGAACGTATAATTCACCCCTCCACTTT.

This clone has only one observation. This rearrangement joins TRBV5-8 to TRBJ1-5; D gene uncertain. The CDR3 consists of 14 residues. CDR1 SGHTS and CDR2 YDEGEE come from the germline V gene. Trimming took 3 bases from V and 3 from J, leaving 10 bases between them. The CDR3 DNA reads TGTGCCAGCAGCTACAGATCTACCAATCAGCCCCAGCATTTT. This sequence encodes CASSYRSTNQPQHF.

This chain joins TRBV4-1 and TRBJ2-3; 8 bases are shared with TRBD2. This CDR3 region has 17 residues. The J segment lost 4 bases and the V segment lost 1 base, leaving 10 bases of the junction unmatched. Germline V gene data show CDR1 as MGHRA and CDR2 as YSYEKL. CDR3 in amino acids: CASSQGGITSGSDTQYF. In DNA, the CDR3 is TGCGCCAGCAGCCAAGGTGGAATTACTAGCGGTTCAGATACGCAGTATTTT.